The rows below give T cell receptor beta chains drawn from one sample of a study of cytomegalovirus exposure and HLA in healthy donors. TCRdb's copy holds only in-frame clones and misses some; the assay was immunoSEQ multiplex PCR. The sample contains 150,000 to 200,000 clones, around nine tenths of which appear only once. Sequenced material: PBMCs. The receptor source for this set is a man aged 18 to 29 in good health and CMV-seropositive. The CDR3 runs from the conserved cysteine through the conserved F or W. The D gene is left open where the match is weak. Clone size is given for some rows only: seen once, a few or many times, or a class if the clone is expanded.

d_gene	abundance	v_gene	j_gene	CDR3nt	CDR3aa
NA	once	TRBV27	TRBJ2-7	TGTGCCAGCAGTTTATCGGAGGGCCCTGAGTTCAAGCAGTACTTC	CASSLSEGPEFKQYF
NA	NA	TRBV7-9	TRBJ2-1	TGTGCCAGCAGACGCGACAGTCCTGAGCAGTTCTTC	CASRRDSPEQFF
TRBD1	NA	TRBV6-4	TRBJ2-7	TGTGCCAGCAGTGACTCGTGGACAGGGTTTTACTACGAGCAGTACTTC	CASSDSWTGFYYEQYF
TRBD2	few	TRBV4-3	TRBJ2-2	TGCGCCAGCCGGACCGGGGGGTTTGAGGCCGGGGAGCTGTTTTTT	CASRTGGFEAGELFF
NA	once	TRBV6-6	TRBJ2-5	TGTGCCAGCTACTCAGGCTCAAGGGAGACCCAGTACTTC	CASYSGSRETQYF
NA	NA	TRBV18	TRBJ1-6	TGTGCCAGCTCACCGGACAGCCGAAACTCCTATAATTCACCCCTCCACTTT	CASSPDSRNSYNSPLHF
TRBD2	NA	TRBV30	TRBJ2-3	TGTGCCTGGAGCGAGAAAGGGGCGGGAGGTACGCAGTATTTT	CAWSEKGAGGTQYF
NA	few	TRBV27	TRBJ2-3	TGTGCCAGCAGGACTAGCACAGATACGCAGTATTTT	CASRTSTDTQYF
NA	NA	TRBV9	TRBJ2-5	TGTGCCAGCAGCGGGGGGGAAGGGGCAAACCAAGAGACCCAGTACTTC	CASSGGEGANQETQYF
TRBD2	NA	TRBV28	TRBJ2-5	TGTGCCAGCAGCCTGGGCGGGGGGGGTCAAGAGACCCAGTACTTC	CASSLGGGGQETQYF
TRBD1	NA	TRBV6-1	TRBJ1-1	TGTGCCAGCAGTGCGGGACAGGTGAACACTGAAGCTTTCTTT	CASSAGQVNTEAFF
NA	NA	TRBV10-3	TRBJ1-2	TGTGCCATCAGTGGAGGATCGGGGTCGGATGGCTACACCTTC	CAISGGSGSDGYTF
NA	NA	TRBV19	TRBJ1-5	TGTGCCACCGAATCGTATCAGGGCTCCACTAATCAGCCCCAGCATTTT	CATESYQGSTNQPQHF
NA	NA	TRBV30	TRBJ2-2	TGTGCCTGGAGTTTTCAGATCCCCGGGGAGCTGTTTTTT	CAWSFQIPGELFF
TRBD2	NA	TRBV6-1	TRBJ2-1	TGTGCCAGCAGTGGCGTGGGAGGGAGTGGAAATGAGCAGTTCTTC	CASSGVGGSGNEQFF
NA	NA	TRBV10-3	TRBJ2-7	TGTGCCATCAGTGAAAAGCTTTACGAGCAGTACTTC	CAISEKLYEQYF
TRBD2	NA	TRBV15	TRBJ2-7	TGTGCCACCAGCGGCCCTACCGGGACTAGCTCCAACGAGCAGTACTTC	CATSGPTGTSSNEQYF
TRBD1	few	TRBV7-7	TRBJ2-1	TGTGCTAGCAGCCGGGACAGGGACAATGAGCAGTTCTTC	CASSRDRDNEQFF
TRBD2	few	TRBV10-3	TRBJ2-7	TGTGCCTCGGGGGGGAACTACGAGCAGTACTTC	CASGGNYEQYF
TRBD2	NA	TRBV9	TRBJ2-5	TGTGCCAGCACCCCGGGGAGCGGGAGGGGAGAGACCCAGTACTTC	CASTPGSGRGETQYF
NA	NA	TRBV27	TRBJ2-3	TGTGCCAGCAGTAAGAGGGGGGGATCTATCACAGATACGCAGTATTTT	CASSKRGGSITDTQYF
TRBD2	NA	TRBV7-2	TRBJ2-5	TGTGCCAGCAGCCCCGGGGGGACCATTCGACGGGAGACCCAGTACTTC	CASSPGGTIRRETQYF
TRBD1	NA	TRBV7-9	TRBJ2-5	TGTGCCAGCACCTCGGGGACAGGGGAAGAGACCCAGTACTTC	CASTSGTGEETQYF
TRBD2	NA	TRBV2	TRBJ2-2	TGTGCCAGCAGTGAGGGGGGGAGAGTTGTCACCGGGGAGCTGTTTTTT	CASSEGGRVVTGELFF
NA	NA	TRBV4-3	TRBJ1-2	TGCGCCAGCAGACAGAACGCTAACTATGGCTACACCTTC	CASRQNANYGYTF
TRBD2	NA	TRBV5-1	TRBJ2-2	TGCGCCAGCAGCCTTCGGACTAGCGGGACAACCGGGGAGCTGTTTTTT	CASSLRTSGTTGELFF
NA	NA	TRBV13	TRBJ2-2	TGTGCCAGCAGCCGAGGCAGTAACACCGGGGAGCTGTTTTTT	CASSRGSNTGELFF
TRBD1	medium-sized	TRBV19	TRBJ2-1	TGTGCCAGTAGTGCGACAGGGGGCTCCTACAATGAGCAGTTCTTC	CASSATGGSYNEQFF
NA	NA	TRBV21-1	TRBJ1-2	TGTGCCAGCAGCAAGGACAGGGGGACCTATGGCTACACCTTC	CASSKDRGTYGYTF
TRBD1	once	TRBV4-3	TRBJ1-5	TGCGCCAGCAGCCAAGAGGCCAGGGGGCAAGAGCCCCAGCATTTT	CASSQEARGQEPQHF
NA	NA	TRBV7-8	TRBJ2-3	TGTGCCAGCAGCCGACAGACAGATACGCAGTATTTT	CASSRQTDTQYF
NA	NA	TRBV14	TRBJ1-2	TGTGCCAGCAGCCAAGATATCGGTGACTATGGCTACACCTTC	CASSQDIGDYGYTF
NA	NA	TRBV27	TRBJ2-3	TGTGCCAGCAGTTTAAGCGTCTCCACAGATACGCAGTATTTT	CASSLSVSTDTQYF
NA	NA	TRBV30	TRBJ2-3	TGTGCCTGGAGCCCCCGGTCAGGGACAGATACGCAGTATTTT	CAWSPRSGTDTQYF
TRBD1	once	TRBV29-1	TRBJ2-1	TGCAGCGTTGTCCTAACAGGGGGCAGGTCCTACAATGAGCAGTTCTTC	CSVVLTGGRSYNEQFF
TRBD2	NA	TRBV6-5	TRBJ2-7	TGTGCCAGCCGATCACTAGCGGGACGATACGAGCAGTACTTC	CASRSLAGRYEQYF
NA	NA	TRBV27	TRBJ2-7	TGTGCCAGCAGTCAACCGGGACAATACTACGAGCAGTACTTC	CASSQPGQYYEQYF
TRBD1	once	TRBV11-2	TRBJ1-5	TGTGCCAGCAGCCCCTCCCCGGGACAGGGGATACAGCCCCAGCATTTT	CASSPSPGQGIQPQHF
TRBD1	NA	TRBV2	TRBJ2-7	TGTGCCAGCAGCTCGGACAGGAATCCCTACGAGCAGTACTTC	CASSSDRNPYEQYF
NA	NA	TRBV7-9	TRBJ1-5	TGTGCCAGCAGAGCGGGGGGCGAAGGGTATCAGCCCCAGCATTTT	CASRAGGEGYQPQHF
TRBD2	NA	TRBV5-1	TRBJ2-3	TGCGCCAGCAGCTTTGGGCTAGCGGGGGGCTACATCACAGATACGCAGTATTTT	CASSFGLAGGYITDTQYF
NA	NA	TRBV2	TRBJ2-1	TGTGCCAACCTAGGGAGGAAGGGCAATGAGCAGTTCTTC	CANLGRKGNEQFF
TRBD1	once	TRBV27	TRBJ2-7	TGTGCCAGCAGTTTCCGCTTGTTGGGACAGGATGCTTACGACGGTAGGGGGGAGCAGTACTTC	CASSFRLLGQDAYDGRGEQYF
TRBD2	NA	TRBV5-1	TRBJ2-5	TGCGCCAGCAGAGTTGGGGCTAGCGGGGGTTTAGGTGAGACCCAGTACTTC	CASRVGASGGLGETQYF
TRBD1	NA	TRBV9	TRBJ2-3	TGTGCCAGCAGCTTCGGACAGGGCTCCATCTATTCACAAGATACGCAGTATTTT	CASSFGQGSIYSQDTQYF
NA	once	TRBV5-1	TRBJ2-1	TGCGCCAGCAGCTTGGGGGGAGGATTAAACAATGAGCAGTTCTTC	CASSLGGGLNNEQFF
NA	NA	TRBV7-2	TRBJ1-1	TGTGCCAGCAGCACCCGACAGGCTACTGAAGCTTTCTTT	CASSTRQATEAFF
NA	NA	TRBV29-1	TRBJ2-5	TGCAGCGCTACCGGGGACAAAGAGACCCAGTACTTC	CSATGDKETQYF
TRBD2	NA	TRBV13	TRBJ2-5	TGTGCCAGCAGCGCGAGACTAGCGGGAAGCCAAGAGACCCAGTACTTC	CASSARLAGSQETQYF
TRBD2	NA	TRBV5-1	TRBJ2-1	TGCGCCAGCAGCTTGGCCTATCCTAGCGGGACTTACAATGAGCAGTTCTTC	CASSLAYPSGTYNEQFF
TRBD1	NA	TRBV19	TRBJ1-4	TGTGCCAGTTTCTCAGGGGGAGAAAATGAAAAACTGTTTTTT	CASFSGGENEKLFF
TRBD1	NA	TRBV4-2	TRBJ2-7	TGTGCCAGCAGCCCTACAGGGGCCTACGAGCAGTACTTC	CASSPTGAYEQYF
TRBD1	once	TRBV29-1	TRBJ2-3	TGCAGCGTTGAGGGGACAGGGCTCGATACGCAGTATTTT	CSVEGTGLDTQYF
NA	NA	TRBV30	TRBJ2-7	TGTGCCTGGAGTGGTGGAGGGCAGGGAACCCTCTACGAGCAGTACTTC	CAWSGGGQGTLYEQYF
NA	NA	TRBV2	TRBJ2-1	TGTGCCAGCGCGACTCCCCAGCGACCGGCCAATGAGCAGTTCTTC	CASATPQRPANEQFF
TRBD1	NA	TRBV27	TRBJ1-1	TGTGCCAGCAGGCCTCAGGGGGCGCGCACTGAAGCTTTCTTT	CASRPQGARTEAFF
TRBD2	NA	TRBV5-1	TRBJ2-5	TGCGCCAGCAGACGCTCACTCAATAGCCTAGCGGGCCAAGAGACCCAGTACTTC	CASRRSLNSLAGQETQYF